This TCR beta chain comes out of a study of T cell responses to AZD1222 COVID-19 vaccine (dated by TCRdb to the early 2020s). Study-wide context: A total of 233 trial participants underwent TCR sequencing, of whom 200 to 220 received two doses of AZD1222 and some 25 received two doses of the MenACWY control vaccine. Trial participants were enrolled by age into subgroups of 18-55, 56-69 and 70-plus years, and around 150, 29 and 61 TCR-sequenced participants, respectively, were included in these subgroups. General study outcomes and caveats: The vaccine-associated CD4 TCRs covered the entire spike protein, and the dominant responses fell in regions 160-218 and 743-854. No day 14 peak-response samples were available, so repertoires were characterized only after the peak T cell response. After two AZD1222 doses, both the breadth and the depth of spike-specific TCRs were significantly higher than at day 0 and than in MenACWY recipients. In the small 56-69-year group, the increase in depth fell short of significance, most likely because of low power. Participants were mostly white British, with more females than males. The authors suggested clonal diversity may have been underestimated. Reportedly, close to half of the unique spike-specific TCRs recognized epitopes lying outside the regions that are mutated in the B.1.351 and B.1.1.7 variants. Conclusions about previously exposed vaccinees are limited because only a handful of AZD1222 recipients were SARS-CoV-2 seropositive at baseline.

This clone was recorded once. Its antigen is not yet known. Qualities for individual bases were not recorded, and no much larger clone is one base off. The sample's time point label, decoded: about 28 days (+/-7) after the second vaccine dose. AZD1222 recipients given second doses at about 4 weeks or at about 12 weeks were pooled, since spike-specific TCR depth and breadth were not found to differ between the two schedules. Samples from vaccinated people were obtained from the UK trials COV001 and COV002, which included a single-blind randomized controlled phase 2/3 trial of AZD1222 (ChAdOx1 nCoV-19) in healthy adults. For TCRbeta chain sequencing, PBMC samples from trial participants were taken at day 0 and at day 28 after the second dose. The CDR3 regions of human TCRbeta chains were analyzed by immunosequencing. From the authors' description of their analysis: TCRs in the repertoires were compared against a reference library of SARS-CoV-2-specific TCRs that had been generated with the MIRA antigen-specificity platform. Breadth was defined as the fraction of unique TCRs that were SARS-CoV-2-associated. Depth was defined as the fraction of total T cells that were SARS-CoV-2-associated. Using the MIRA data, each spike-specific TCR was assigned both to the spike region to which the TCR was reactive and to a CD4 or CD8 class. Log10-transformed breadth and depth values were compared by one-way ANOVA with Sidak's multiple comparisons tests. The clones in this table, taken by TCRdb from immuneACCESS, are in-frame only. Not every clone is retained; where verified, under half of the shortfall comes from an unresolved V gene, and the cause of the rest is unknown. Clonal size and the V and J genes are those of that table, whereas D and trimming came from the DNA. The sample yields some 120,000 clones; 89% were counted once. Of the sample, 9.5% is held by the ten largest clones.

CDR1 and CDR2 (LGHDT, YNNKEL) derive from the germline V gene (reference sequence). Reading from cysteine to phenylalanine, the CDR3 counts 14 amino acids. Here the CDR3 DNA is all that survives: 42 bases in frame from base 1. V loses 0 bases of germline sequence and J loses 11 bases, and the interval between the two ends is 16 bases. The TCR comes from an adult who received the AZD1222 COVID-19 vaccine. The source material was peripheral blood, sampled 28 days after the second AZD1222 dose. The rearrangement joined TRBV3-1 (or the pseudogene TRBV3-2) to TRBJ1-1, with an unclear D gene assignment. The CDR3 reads CASSQDLRLELAFF. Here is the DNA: TGTGCCAGCAGCCAAGATTTAAGGTTGGAATTGGCTTTCTTT.